This TCR beta chain was obtained from a study of cytomegalovirus exposure and HLA in healthy donors. Study-wide results and limits: Cytomegalovirus association was listed for around 170 TCR beta chains. In a later analysis, first-cohort TCR clusters were found to tend to co-occur in the 100 to 150 validation repertoires.

Among the 120 or so subjects of the validation cohort, separate from the roughly 650-subject first cohort, were the donors. The CDR3 spans 14 residues. Germline loops: CDR1 MDHEN, CDR2 SYDVKM. V was cut by 6 bases and J by 1 base, with 13 bases left in between. Data came from immunoSEQ multiplex PCR; TCRdb stores just in-frame clones and leaves some out. The profile shows approximately 97,000 clones, 90% to 95% of them singletons. Notes on this clone: Its antigen is unidentified.

The sequenced sample consisted of PBMCs. The chain is built from TRBV28 and TRBJ2-7; D is possibly TRBD2 (7 bases). The clonotype originates from a young woman in good health and CMV-seropositive. CDR3 loop: CASSLGGGSYEQYF. The CDR3 coding sequence is TGTGCCAGCAGCCTAGGGGGGGGGTCCTACGAGCAGTACTTC.